This T cell receptor (beta chain) appears in the sequencing data of a study of cytomegalovirus exposure and HLA in healthy donors. Study-wide background: A data release that came early held approximately 85 million unique TCRs from HLA-typed donors.

Points from the study as a whole: Reported performance of the classifier showed diagnosis of cytomegalovirus status with high specificity and sensitivity. TCR association rates varied by HLA locus in a later analysis, with DRB1 highest and HLA-C lowest.

Comments on this clone: Its matching antigen is unknown.

Germline CDR1 reads SEHNR; CDR2 reads FQNEAQ (reference sequence). V lost 6 bases, J lost 1 base, and 17 bases stayed unmatched. This CDR3 has 19 amino acids. Each donor's status was that of a healthy bone marrow donor. The PCR made use of 60 Vbeta and 13 Jbeta primers. Some clones are missing from TCRdb's copy, which holds only in-frame ones; the method was immunoSEQ multiplex PCR. This repertoire shows about 110,000 clones, 70% found once; its top ten account for approximately 8.6%. The V call is TRBV7-9, the J call TRBJ2-3; 9 bases fit TRBD1. The sequencing sample was made of PBMCs. This clonotype was obtained from a young man in good health and CMV-seropositive. The CDR3 protein is CASSLISRDRDIGTDTQYF. The DNA of the CDR3 is TGTGCCAGCAGTTTAATATCCCGGGACAGGGATATTGGCACAGATACGCAGTATTTT.